This note documents a single T cell receptor (beta chain) sequence. The data were taken from a study of control samples from healthy donors and cancer patients. Profiled with immunoSEQ multiplex PCR; TCRdb holds only in-frame clones, not every one. The sample lists roughly 160,000 clones, around 88% occurring once. V was shortened by 5 bases and J by 5 bases, with 17 bases between the two germline ends. From germline, CDR1 is SGHRS and CDR2 YFSETQ. CDR3 length equals 14 residues. This TCR was recovered from a woman in her 30s in good health. The sample was blood. The rearrangement uses TRBV5-1 and TRBJ2-7; D uncertain. CDR3 coding DNA: TGCGCCAGCAGTTCAGGACGACCAAACCACGAGCAGTACGTC. Translation: CASSSGRPNHEQYV.